Here is one TCR beta chain with its context. Its antigen is undetermined. The CDR3 spans 14 residues. V shed 2 bases and J 3 bases; nucleotides not matched to a gene: 4. CDR1 is PRHDT and CDR2 is FYEKMQ in the germline V gene (reference sequence). With 60 Vbeta and 13 Jbeta primers, the PCR was carried out. TCRdb's copy holds only in-frame clones and misses some; the assay was immunoSEQ multiplex PCR. The data contain 150,000 to 200,000 clones, around 87% of them singletons. These data originate in a study of cytomegalovirus exposure and HLA in healthy donors. Findings and caveats of the study: Certain indistinguishable V segments, among them TRBV6-2 and TRBV6-3, were excluded. An Asian-associated ancestry cluster reportedly showed fewer N-insertions than the roughly 670-donor mean in a later analysis. Investigators reported about 160 TCR beta chains as tied to cytomegalovirus. Only CMV serostatus was available as immune exposure information.

The V call is TRBV13, the J call TRBJ2-7; 7 nucleotides match TRBD2. The receptor was isolated from a woman between 18 and 29 years old in good health and CMV-seronegative. Input material: PBMCs. The CDR3 nucleotides are TGTGCCAGCAGCTTAAAACGCGGGAGCTACGAGCAGTACTTC. As protein: CASSLKRGSYEQYF.